A selection of T cell receptor beta chains follows, all from one sample in a study of CD8+CD57+ T cells in acquired aplastic anemia. A single record per CDR3 protein comes from TCRdb applying MiXCR to the reads. The sample includes roughly 280,000 distinct CDR3 sequences, roughly 59% seen only once; the top ten take roughly 1.2%. Sequenced material: sorted CD4+, CD8+, or CD8+CD57+ T cells (not recorded which) from PBMCs. The receptors here all came from a human donor with aplastic anemia. The CDR3 runs from the conserved cysteine through the conserved F or W. D genes are given only for firm matches. For some rows the clone size is stated as once, few or many, or as a class when expanded; others skip it.

J gene	CDR3 length	D gene	V gene	clone size	CDR3 protein	CDR3 DNA
TRBJ2-5	17	TRBD2	TRBV4-1	few	CASRPRTGGGAGETQYF	TGCGCCAGCAGACCCCGGACTGGCGGGGGGGCTGGGGAGACCCAGTACTTC
TRBJ2-7	15	TRBD2	TRBV5-1	NA	CASSLYSGPAYEQYF	TGCGCCAGCAGCCTATATAGCGGGCCGGCCTACGAGCAGTACTTC
TRBJ1-1	18	NA	TRBV5-1	NA	CASSLKGRTGGLNTEALF	TGTGCCAGCAGCTTAAAAGGCAGGACGGGGGGGCTGAACACTGAAGCTCTCTTT
TRBJ2-7	13	TRBD1	TRBV20-1	NA	CSARTGTGQEQYF	TGCAGTGCCCGTACCGGGACAGGCCAAGAGCAGTACTTC
TRBJ2-1	17	TRBD2	TRBV20-1	NA	CSARDMGSGRLYNEQFF	TGCAGTGCTAGAGATATGGGTAGCGGGCGGTTGTACAATGAGCAGTTCTTC
TRBJ2-5	14	NA	TRBV5-1	once	CASSADESGETQYF	TGCGCCAGCAGCGCGGACGAAAGTGGGGAGACCCAGTACTTC
TRBJ1-1	14	NA	TRBV3-1	many	CASSQIAGDTEAFF	TGTGCCAGCAGCCAAATAGCAGGGGACACTGAAGCTTTCTTT
TRBJ2-2	14	NA	TRBV19	many	CASSRTRNTGELFF	TGTGCCAGTAGTAGGACTCGGAACACCGGGGAGCTGTTTTTT
TRBJ2-7	14	NA	TRBV7-9	NA	CASSLEGGKDEQYF	TGTGCCAGCAGCTTAGAGGGTGGAAAGGACGAGCAGTACTTC
TRBJ2-7	13	TRBD2	TRBV7-9	NA	CASSVAGAIEQYF	TGTGCCAGCAGCGTAGCGGGAGCCATCGAGCAGTACTTC
TRBJ2-1	17	NA	TRBV3-1	many	CASSPFGLAPVHNEQFF	TGTGCCAGCAGCCCCTTCGGACTCGCGCCAGTGCACAATGAGCAGTTCTTC
TRBJ2-1	15	TRBD2	TRBV24-1	NA	CATSMRGSSYNEQFF	TGTGCCACCAGTATGCGGGGGAGCTCCTACAATGAGCAGTTCTTC
TRBJ2-2	14	NA	TRBV12-3/TRBV12-4	NA	CASSQIRDTGELFF	TGTGCCAGCAGTCAGATCAGGGACACCGGGGAGCTGTTTTTT
TRBJ2-7	13	NA	TRBV7-8	few	CASSLTPLYEQYF	TGTGCCAGCAGCTTAACCCCCCTCTACGAGCAGTACTTC
TRBJ2-2	13	NA	TRBV5-1	NA	CASSLGPTGELFF	TGCGCCAGCAGCTTGGGACCCACCGGGGAGCTGTTTTTT